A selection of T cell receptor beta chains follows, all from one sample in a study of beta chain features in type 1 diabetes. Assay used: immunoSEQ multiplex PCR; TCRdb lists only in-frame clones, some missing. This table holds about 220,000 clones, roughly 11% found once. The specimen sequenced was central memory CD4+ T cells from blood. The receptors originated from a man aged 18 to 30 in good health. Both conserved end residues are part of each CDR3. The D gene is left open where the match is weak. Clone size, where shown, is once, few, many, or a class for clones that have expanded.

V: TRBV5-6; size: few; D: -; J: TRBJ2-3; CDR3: CASSSPRAPLTDTQYF; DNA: TGTGCCAGCAGCTCCCCCCGGGCGCCCCTCACAGATACGCAGTATTTT
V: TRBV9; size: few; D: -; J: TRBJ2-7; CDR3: CASSADPGSVYEQYF; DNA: TGTGCCAGCAGCGCGGACCCAGGGAGCGTGTACGAGCAGTACTTC
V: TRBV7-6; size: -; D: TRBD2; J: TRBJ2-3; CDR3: CASSRRSGSVTDTQYF; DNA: TGTGCCAGCAGCAGGAGGAGCGGGAGTGTGACAGATACGCAGTATTTT
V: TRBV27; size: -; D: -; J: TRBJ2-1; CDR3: CASSLQMHPNEQFF; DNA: TGTGCCAGCAGTCTACAAATGCACCCGAATGAGCAGTTCTTC
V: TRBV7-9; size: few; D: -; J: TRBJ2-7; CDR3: CASRPKAGSSYEQYF; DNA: TGTGCCAGCAGGCCCAAGGCGGGATCTTCCTACGAGCAGTACTTC
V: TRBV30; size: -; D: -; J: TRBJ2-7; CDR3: CAWSVGGSFLYEQYF; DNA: TGTGCCTGGAGTGTTGGGGGGAGCTTCCTCTACGAGCAGTACTTC
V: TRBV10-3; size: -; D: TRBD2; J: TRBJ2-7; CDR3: CAISDVEREGYEQYF; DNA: TGTGCCATCAGTGATGTCGAGCGGGAGGGCTACGAGCAGTACTTC
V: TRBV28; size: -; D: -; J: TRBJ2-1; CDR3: CASSLIFSTGSYEQFF; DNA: TGTGCCAGCAGTTTAATCTTTTCCACCGGGAGTTATGAGCAGTTCTTC
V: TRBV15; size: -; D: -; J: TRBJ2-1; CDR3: CATSRDGGTTQGNEQFF; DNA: TGTGCCACCAGCAGAGATGGCGGGACCACCCAAGGCAATGAGCAGTTCTTC
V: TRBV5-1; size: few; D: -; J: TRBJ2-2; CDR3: CASSFSLLTGELFF; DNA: TGCGCCAGCAGCTTTTCCCTGCTCACCGGGGAGCTGTTTTTT
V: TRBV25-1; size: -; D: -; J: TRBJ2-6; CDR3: CASSDSVVPSGANVLTF; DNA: TGTGCCAGCAGTGACTCCGTAGTTCCCTCTGGGGCCAACGTCCTGACTTTC
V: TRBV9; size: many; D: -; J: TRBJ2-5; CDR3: CASSTRGETQYF; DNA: TGTGCCAGCAGCACCCGGGGGGAGACCCAGTACTTC
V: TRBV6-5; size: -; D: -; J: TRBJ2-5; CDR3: CASSYNWDTPTYF; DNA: TGTGCCAGCAGTTACAACTGGGACACCCCGACGTACTTC
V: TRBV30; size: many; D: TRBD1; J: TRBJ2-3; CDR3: CACRPGTGDGTQYF; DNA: TGTGCCTGTCGACCCGGGACAGGGGACGGTACGCAGTATTTT
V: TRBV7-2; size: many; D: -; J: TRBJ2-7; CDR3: CASSNDRPEQYF; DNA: TGTGCCAGCAGCAACGACAGGCCCGAGCAGTACTTC
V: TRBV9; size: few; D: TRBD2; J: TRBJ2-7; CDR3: CASSVGASGRASEQYF; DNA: TGTGCCAGCAGCGTAGGAGCTAGCGGGAGGGCTTCGGAGCAGTACTTC
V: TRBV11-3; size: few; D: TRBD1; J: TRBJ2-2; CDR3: CASSRDRVFTGELFF; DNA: TGTGCCAGCAGCCGCGACAGGGTTTTCACCGGGGAGCTGTTTTTT
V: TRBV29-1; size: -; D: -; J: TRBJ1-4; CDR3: CSVRAWRGEKLFF; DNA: TGCAGCGTCCGCGCCTGGAGAGGAGAAAAACTGTTTTTT
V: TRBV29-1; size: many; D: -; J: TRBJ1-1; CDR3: CSVDRAITEAFF; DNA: TGCAGCGTTGACAGGGCTATCACTGAAGCTTTCTTT
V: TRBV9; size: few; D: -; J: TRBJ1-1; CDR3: CASSLWTDTEAFF; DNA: TGTGCCAGCAGCTTATGGACAGACACTGAAGCTTTCTTT
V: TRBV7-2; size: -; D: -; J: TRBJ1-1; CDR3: CASSLGLAVTEAFF; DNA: TGTGCCAGCAGCTTGGGGCTCGCCGTCACTGAAGCTTTCTTT
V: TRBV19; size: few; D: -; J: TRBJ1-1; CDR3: CASSIQGAGGEAFF; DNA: TGTGCCAGTAGTATTCAGGGCGCGGGAGGTGAAGCTTTCTTT
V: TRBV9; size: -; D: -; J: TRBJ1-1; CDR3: CASSVGSGRAFF; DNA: TGTGCCAGCAGCGTAGGGTCTGGGAGGGCTTTCTTT
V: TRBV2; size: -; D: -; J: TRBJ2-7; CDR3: CASSERDHRSGEQYF; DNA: TGTGCCAGCAGTGAACGGGACCACCGGTCGGGGGAGCAGTACTTC
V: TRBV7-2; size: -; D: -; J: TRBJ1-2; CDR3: CASSPRGPYGYTF; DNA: TGTGCCAGCAGCCCCCGGGGCCCCTATGGCTACACCTTC
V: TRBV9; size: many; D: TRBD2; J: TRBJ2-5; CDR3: CASSPPTGGTETQYF; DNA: TGTGCCAGCAGCCCCCCGACGGGAGGGACAGAGACCCAGTACTTC
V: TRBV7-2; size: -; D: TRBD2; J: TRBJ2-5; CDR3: CASSLNLAGPETQYF; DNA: TGTGCCAGCAGCTTAAATCTAGCGGGACCGGAGACCCAGTACTTC